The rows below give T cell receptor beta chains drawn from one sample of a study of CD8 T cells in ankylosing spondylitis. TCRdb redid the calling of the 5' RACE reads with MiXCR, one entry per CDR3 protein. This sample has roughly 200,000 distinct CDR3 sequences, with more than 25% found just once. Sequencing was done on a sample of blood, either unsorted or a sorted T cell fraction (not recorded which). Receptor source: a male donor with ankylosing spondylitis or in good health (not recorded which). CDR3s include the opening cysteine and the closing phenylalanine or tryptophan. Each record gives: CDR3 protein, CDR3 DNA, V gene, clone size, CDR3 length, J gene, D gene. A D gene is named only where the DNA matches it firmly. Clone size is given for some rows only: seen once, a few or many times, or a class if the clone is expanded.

cdr3_aa: CAISEGTGSFGYTF
cdr3_nt: TGTGCCATCAGTGAGGGGACAGGGTCATTTGGCTACACCTTC
v_call: TRBV10-3
clone_size: few
cdr3_length: 14
j_call: TRBJ1-2
d_call: TRBD1

cdr3_aa: CSVEGPAGGSYEQYF
cdr3_nt: TGCAGCGTTGAAGGCCCGGCGGGAGGGTCCTACGAGCAGTACTTC
v_call: TRBV29-1
clone_size: many
cdr3_length: 15
j_call: TRBJ2-7
d_call: TRBD2

cdr3_aa: CASSLQGQGTEAFF
cdr3_nt: TGCGCCAGCAGCTTGCAGGGGCAGGGCACTGAAGCTTTCTTT
v_call: TRBV5-1
clone_size: .
cdr3_length: 14
j_call: TRBJ1-1
d_call: .

cdr3_aa: CASSVQSLSPLHF
cdr3_nt: TGTGCCAGCAGTGTACAGTCTCTGAGCCCCCTCCACTTT
v_call: TRBV25-1
clone_size: many
cdr3_length: 13
j_call: TRBJ1-6
d_call: .

cdr3_aa: CSAIADSYNEQFF
cdr3_nt: TGCAGTGCAATAGCGGACTCCTACAATGAGCAGTTCTTC
v_call: TRBV20-1
clone_size: few
cdr3_length: 13
j_call: TRBJ2-1
d_call: .

cdr3_aa: CASSKRGVGEQYF
cdr3_nt: TGTGCCAGCAGCAAGAGGGGCGTCGGCGAGCAGTACTTC
v_call: TRBV11-1
clone_size: many
cdr3_length: 13
j_call: TRBJ2-7
d_call: .

cdr3_aa: CASSPSGTSGKNEQYF
cdr3_nt: TGTGCCAGCAGCCCCTCGGGGACTAGCGGGAAGAACGAGCAGTACTTC
v_call: TRBV27
clone_size: .
cdr3_length: 16
j_call: TRBJ2-7
d_call: TRBD2

cdr3_aa: CASSPQGGETEAFF
cdr3_nt: TGTGCCAGCTCACCCCAAGGGGGGGAGACTGAAGCTTTCTTT
v_call: TRBV18
clone_size: many
cdr3_length: 14
j_call: TRBJ1-1
d_call: .

cdr3_aa: CASSIPDLGETQYF
cdr3_nt: TGCGCCAGCAGCATACCGGACTTAGGGGAGACCCAGTACTTC
v_call: TRBV5-1
clone_size: many
cdr3_length: 14
j_call: TRBJ2-5
d_call: .

cdr3_aa: CSARGLAGLDEQYF
cdr3_nt: TGCAGTGCTAGGGGACTAGCGGGACTCGACGAGCAGTACTTC
v_call: TRBV20-1
clone_size: many
cdr3_length: 14
j_call: TRBJ2-7
d_call: TRBD2

cdr3_aa: CASSFSGDETQYF
cdr3_nt: TGTGCCAGCAGTTTCTCGGGGGACGAGACCCAGTACTTC
v_call: TRBV12-3/TRBV12-4
clone_size: few
cdr3_length: 13
j_call: TRBJ2-5
d_call: .

cdr3_aa: CASRDTGSTNQPQHF
cdr3_nt: TGTGCCAGCAGGGATACAGGGAGTACCAATCAGCCCCAGCATTTT
v_call: TRBV6-1
clone_size: few
cdr3_length: 15
j_call: TRBJ1-5
d_call: .

cdr3_aa: CSVEEPPSLAGGLEWHEQFF
cdr3_nt: TGCAGCGTTGAAGAACCCCCATCCTTAGCGGGAGGGCTCGAATGGCATGAGCAGTTCTTC
v_call: TRBV29-1
clone_size: once
cdr3_length: 20
j_call: TRBJ2-1
d_call: TRBD2

cdr3_aa: CSARGTGQETQYF
cdr3_nt: TGCAGTGCTAGGGGCACTGGCCAAGAGACCCAGTACTTC
v_call: TRBV20-1
clone_size: .
cdr3_length: 13
j_call: TRBJ2-5
d_call: .

cdr3_aa: CAISAPGVEKLFF
cdr3_nt: TGTGCCATCAGTGCGCCGGGGGTTGAAAAACTGTTTTTT
v_call: TRBV10-3
clone_size: many
cdr3_length: 13
j_call: TRBJ1-4
d_call: .

cdr3_aa: CASSRRPNQPQHF
cdr3_nt: TGTGCCAGCAGCCGTAGGCCTAATCAGCCCCAGCATTTT
v_call: TRBV7-6
clone_size: .
cdr3_length: 13
j_call: TRBJ1-5
d_call: .

cdr3_aa: CSADAAGGAYEQYF
cdr3_nt: TGCAGTGCTGACGCAGCAGGGGGCGCATACGAGCAGTACTTC
v_call: TRBV20-1
clone_size: many
cdr3_length: 14
j_call: TRBJ2-7
d_call: TRBD1

cdr3_aa: CSVGEDTQYF
cdr3_nt: TGCAGCGTTGGGGAAGATACGCAGTATTTT
v_call: TRBV29-1
clone_size: .
cdr3_length: 10
j_call: TRBJ2-3
d_call: .

cdr3_aa: CASTITRLAGKNEQYF
cdr3_nt: TGTGCCAGCACCATCACTCGCCTAGCGGGAAAGAACGAGCAGTACTTC
v_call: TRBV6-2/TRBV6-3
clone_size: few
cdr3_length: 16
j_call: TRBJ2-7
d_call: TRBD2

cdr3_aa: CASSLVGRQGPQETQYF
cdr3_nt: TGTGCCAGCAGCTTAGTAGGGAGACAGGGGCCCCAAGAGACCCAGTACTTC
v_call: TRBV11-2
clone_size: .
cdr3_length: 17
j_call: TRBJ2-5
d_call: TRBD1

cdr3_aa: CSVEQFLAGDNEQFF
cdr3_nt: TGCAGCGTTGAACAGTTCCTAGCGGGAGACAATGAGCAGTTCTTC
v_call: TRBV29-1
clone_size: few
cdr3_length: 15
j_call: TRBJ2-1
d_call: TRBD2

cdr3_aa: CASRPTGTQGDEQYF
cdr3_nt: TGTGCCAGCAGGCCAACCGGGACTCAGGGGGACGAGCAGTACTTC
v_call: TRBV28
clone_size: many
cdr3_length: 15
j_call: TRBJ2-7
d_call: .

cdr3_aa: CSGAGGKNQPQHF
cdr3_nt: TGCAGTGGAGCAGGGGGCAAAAATCAGCCCCAGCATTTT
v_call: TRBV20-1
clone_size: .
cdr3_length: 13
j_call: TRBJ1-5
d_call: TRBD1

cdr3_aa: CASSFAGTVKRNEQFF
cdr3_nt: TGTGCCAGCAGTTTTGCCGGGACAGTTAAAAGGAATGAGCAGTTCTTC
v_call: TRBV28
clone_size: many
cdr3_length: 16
j_call: TRBJ2-1
d_call: TRBD1

cdr3_aa: CASTGTGIEQYF
cdr3_nt: TGCGCCAGCACAGGGACAGGGATCGAGCAGTACTTC
v_call: TRBV5-1
clone_size: once
cdr3_length: 12
j_call: TRBJ2-7
d_call: TRBD1

cdr3_aa: CSSGGRLAINEQFF
cdr3_nt: TGCAGCTCAGGTGGCAGACTAGCGATCAATGAGCAGTTCTTC
v_call: TRBV29-1
clone_size: many
cdr3_length: 14
j_call: TRBJ2-1
d_call: TRBD2

cdr3_aa: CASRGGNEQFF
cdr3_nt: TGTGCCAGCAGAGGGGGAAATGAGCAGTTCTTC
v_call: TRBV25-1
clone_size: many
cdr3_length: 11
j_call: TRBJ2-1
d_call: .

cdr3_aa: CASSLNVAENEQFF
cdr3_nt: TGCGCCAGCAGCTTGAATGTAGCGGAGAATGAGCAGTTCTTC
v_call: TRBV5-1
clone_size: many
cdr3_length: 14
j_call: TRBJ2-1
d_call: .

cdr3_aa: CSTTTGGHEQYF
cdr3_nt: TGCAGTACCACCACGGGGGGGCACGAGCAGTACTTC
v_call: TRBV20-1
clone_size: many
cdr3_length: 12
j_call: TRBJ2-7
d_call: TRBD2

cdr3_aa: CSASRVSWMEQFF
cdr3_nt: TGCAGTGCTAGTCGAGTATCCTGGATGGAGCAGTTCTTC
v_call: TRBV20-1
clone_size: many
cdr3_length: 13
j_call: TRBJ2-1
d_call: .

cdr3_aa: CASSLTFSGNTIYF
cdr3_nt: TGCGCCAGCAGCTTGACATTCTCTGGAAACACCATATATTTT
v_call: TRBV5-1
clone_size: many
cdr3_length: 14
j_call: TRBJ1-3
d_call: .

cdr3_aa: CSVSMGGEQFF
cdr3_nt: TGCAGCGTTTCCATGGGGGGAGAGCAGTTCTTC
v_call: TRBV29-1
clone_size: few
cdr3_length: 11
j_call: TRBJ2-1
d_call: .

cdr3_aa: CASSYRTGAGYEQFF
cdr3_nt: TGTGCCAGCAGTTACAGGACGGGGGCCGGTTATGAGCAGTTCTTC
v_call: TRBV6-5
clone_size: once
cdr3_length: 15
j_call: TRBJ2-1
d_call: .

cdr3_aa: CASSQRAGGIVEQFF
cdr3_nt: TGCGCCAGCAGCCAAAGAGCGGGAGGGATTGTTGAGCAGTTCTTC
v_call: TRBV4-3
clone_size: many
cdr3_length: 15
j_call: TRBJ2-1
d_call: TRBD2

cdr3_aa: CSARRQRSLYDNEQFF
cdr3_nt: TGCAGTGCTAGGAGACAGCGGAGTCTATACGACAATGAGCAGTTCTTC
v_call: TRBV20-1
clone_size: many
cdr3_length: 16
j_call: TRBJ2-1
d_call: .

cdr3_aa: CASSPSGGDTQYF
cdr3_nt: TGTGCCAGCAGCCCTTCGGGAGGGGATACGCAGTATTTT
v_call: TRBV7-2
clone_size: many
cdr3_length: 13
j_call: TRBJ2-3
d_call: TRBD2

cdr3_aa: CASSRAGNEQFF
cdr3_nt: TGTGCCAGCAGCCGGGCGGGAAATGAGCAGTTCTTC
v_call: TRBV5-5
clone_size: many
cdr3_length: 12
j_call: TRBJ2-1
d_call: .

cdr3_aa: CASSSLGGPDTQYF
cdr3_nt: TGTGCCAGCAGCTCCCTAGGGGGGCCAGATACGCAGTATTTT
v_call: TRBV7-2
clone_size: many
cdr3_length: 14
j_call: TRBJ2-3
d_call: .

cdr3_aa: CSAVQGSNSPLHF
cdr3_nt: TGCAGTGCTGTACAGGGGAGCAATTCACCCCTCCACTTT
v_call: TRBV20-1
clone_size: many
cdr3_length: 13
j_call: TRBJ1-6
d_call: TRBD1

cdr3_aa: CASSYTGGVDQYF
cdr3_nt: TGCGCCAGCAGCTATACCGGAGGAGTGGACCAGTACTTC
v_call: TRBV5-1
clone_size: .
cdr3_length: 13
j_call: TRBJ2-5
d_call: .

cdr3_aa: CASSSVGGNEKLFF
cdr3_nt: TGTGCCAGCAGTTCGGTGGGAGGTAATGAAAAACTGTTTTTT
v_call: TRBV6-5
clone_size: many
cdr3_length: 14
j_call: TRBJ1-4
d_call: .

cdr3_aa: CSALQPYEQYF
cdr3_nt: TGCAGTGCCCTCCAACCCTACGAGCAGTACTTC
v_call: TRBV20-1
clone_size: many
cdr3_length: 11
j_call: TRBJ2-7
d_call: .

cdr3_aa: CASSLEDGRGKLFF
cdr3_nt: TGTGCCAGCAGCTTAGAGGACGGGAGAGGAAAACTGTTTTTT
v_call: TRBV7-8
clone_size: many
cdr3_length: 14
j_call: TRBJ1-4
d_call: .

cdr3_aa: CASRRTENYGYTF
cdr3_nt: TGTGCCAGCCGAAGAACTGAGAACTATGGCTACACCTTC
v_call: TRBV4-2
clone_size: few
cdr3_length: 13
j_call: TRBJ1-2
d_call: .

cdr3_aa: CSAIGGRRGTQYF
cdr3_nt: TGCAGTGCTATCGGAGGGCGGCGCGGGACCCAGTACTTC
v_call: TRBV20-1
clone_size: .
cdr3_length: 13
j_call: TRBJ2-5
d_call: .

cdr3_aa: CASSSRQGIYNEQFF
cdr3_nt: TGTGCCAGCAGCTCCCGACAGGGCATTTACAATGAGCAGTTCTTC
v_call: TRBV7-2
clone_size: many
cdr3_length: 15
j_call: TRBJ2-1
d_call: TRBD1

cdr3_aa: CASSLEAGTGSEQYF
cdr3_nt: TGTGCCAGCAGCTTAGAGGCCGGGACAGGGAGCGAGCAGTACTTC
v_call: TRBV11-2
clone_size: many
cdr3_length: 15
j_call: TRBJ2-7
d_call: TRBD1

cdr3_aa: CASSPWKGPEQYF
cdr3_nt: TGTGCCAGCAGTCCTTGGAAGGGGCCCGAGCAGTACTTC
v_call: TRBV6-1
clone_size: .
cdr3_length: 13
j_call: TRBJ2-7
d_call: .

cdr3_aa: CASSGLPGPGANEQYF
cdr3_nt: TGTGCCAGCAGTGGATTACCGGGACCTGGGGCCAACGAGCAGTACTTC
v_call: TRBV9
clone_size: many
cdr3_length: 16
j_call: TRBJ2-7
d_call: .

cdr3_aa: CASSLAKRESHEQYF
cdr3_nt: TGCGCCAGCAGCTTGGCCAAGCGGGAGTCCCACGAGCAGTACTTC
v_call: TRBV5-1
clone_size: many
cdr3_length: 15
j_call: TRBJ2-7
d_call: TRBD2

cdr3_aa: CASSYRAAGDQPQHF
cdr3_nt: TGTGCCAGCAGTTACAGGGCAGCAGGTGATCAGCCCCAGCATTTT
v_call: TRBV6-5
clone_size: .
cdr3_length: 15
j_call: TRBJ1-5
d_call: .

cdr3_aa: CSAIFRTSGRVGSYNEQFF
cdr3_nt: TGCAGTGCTATTTTTCGGACTAGCGGGAGGGTTGGGTCCTACAATGAGCAGTTCTTC
v_call: TRBV20-1
clone_size: .
cdr3_length: 19
j_call: TRBJ2-1
d_call: TRBD2

cdr3_aa: CAIRRTGGQNTEAFF
cdr3_nt: TGTGCCATCAGGAGGACAGGGGGGCAGAACACTGAAGCTTTCTTT
v_call: TRBV10-3
clone_size: many
cdr3_length: 15
j_call: TRBJ1-1
d_call: TRBD1

cdr3_aa: CSARRPGVDTEAFF
cdr3_nt: TGCAGTGCTAGGAGGCCAGGGGTCGACACTGAAGCTTTCTTT
v_call: TRBV20-1
clone_size: many
cdr3_length: 14
j_call: TRBJ1-1
d_call: .

cdr3_aa: CATGPGESYNEQFF
cdr3_nt: TGTGCCACGGGGCCGGGGGAGAGTTACAATGAGCAGTTCTTC
v_call: TRBV10-3
clone_size: few
cdr3_length: 14
j_call: TRBJ2-1
d_call: .

cdr3_aa: CASRISGEYEQYF
cdr3_nt: TGTGCCAGCAGGATTTCGGGGGAGTACGAGCAGTACTTC
v_call: TRBV27
clone_size: few
cdr3_length: 13
j_call: TRBJ2-7
d_call: .

cdr3_aa: CASSSEPFVPQHF
cdr3_nt: TGTGCCAGCAGCTCCGAACCTTTTGTTCCCCAGCATTTT
v_call: TRBV5-5
clone_size: .
cdr3_length: 13
j_call: TRBJ1-5
d_call: .